This entry lists 22 T cell receptor beta chains sequenced from one sample in a study of cytotoxic CD8 clonotypes in ibrutinib-treated CLL. Assay: immunoSEQ multiplex PCR; the TCRdb copy retains only in-frame clones and omits some. The sample yields 100,000 to 150,000 clones, over 75% seen once. This sample comprised PBMCs, obtained after 24 months of ibrutinib treatment. These receptors were obtained from a human donor with chronic lymphocytic leukemia.

This chain links TRBV5-6 with TRBJ2-7; TRBD1 is a possible D gene (6 bases). The germline CDR1 and CDR2 sequences are SGHDT and YYEEEE. The CDR3 extends over 14 amino acids. Between the trimmed V and J ends, which lost 2 bases and 1 base, there was a span of 10 bases. CDR3 in amino acids: CASSLRDTSYEQYF. The CDR3 coding sequence is TGTGCCAGCAGCTTACGGGACACTTCCTACGAGCAGTACTTC.

The chain couples TRBV7-6 to TRBJ1-3; maybe TRBD1 (6 bases). The CDR3 runs to 16 residues. The germline V gene encodes CDR1 SGHVS and CDR2 FNYEAQ. V was shortened by 4 bases and J by 1 base, with 14 bases between the two germline ends. The DNA for the CDR3 is TGTGCCAGCAGCTGGGGGACACTGAGGTCTGGAAACACCATATATTTT. It codes for CASSWGTLRSGNTIYF.

The chain is built from TRBV19 and TRBJ2-7, with D possibly matching TRBD2 (6 bases). CDR3 size: 14 residues. Germline CDR1 LNHDA, CDR2 SQIVND (reference sequence). V was cut by 7 bases and J by 2 bases, with 15 bases left in between. This CDR3 reads CASNKGLEAYEQYF. The CDR3 coding sequence is TGTGCCAGTAATAAGGGACTGGAAGCCTACGAGCAGTACTTC. The variable domain in full, completed from reference TRBV19 and TRBJ2-7, reads DGGITQSPKYLFRKEGQNVTLSCEQNLNHDAMYWYRQDPGQGLRLIYYSQIVNDFQKGDIAEGYSVSREKKESFPLTVTSAQKNPTAFYLCASNKGLEAYEQYFGPGTRLTVT.

For this clone: The sample carries other DNA sequences with the same CDR3. The chain joins TRBV7-2 to TRBJ1-3, with D possibly TRBD1 on 5 matching bases. From germline, CDR1 is SGHTA and CDR2 FQGNSA. The CDR3 has 16 residues. The V and J ends lost 5 bases and 1 base respectively, with 15 bases between them. The CDR3 region is CASSPPGGRSGNTIYF. As DNA, the CDR3 is TGTGCCAGCAGCCCGCCGGGGGGTAGGTCTGGAAACACCATATATTTT.

Only one count was recorded for this clone. DNA of the CDR3: TGTGCCAGCACCCCCCTCGGGACAGGGACCTACGAGCAGTACTTC. Translating it yields CASTPLGTGTYEQYF. The genes are TRBV28 and TRBJ2-7, with 9 bases fitting TRBD1. Germline CDR1 is MDHEN and CDR2 is SYDVKM. V dropped 7 bases and J dropped 2; count of bases not matched to a gene: 9. This CDR3 region has 15 residues.

The chain links TRBV7-3 to TRBJ2-5; D is uncertain. This CDR3 spans 13 amino acids. Germline loops: CDR1 SGHTA, CDR2 FQGTGA. With 5 bases removed from V and 5 bases from J, the gap between germline ends came to 12 bases. The CDR3 coding sequence is TGTGCCAGCAGCCAGGCGGTTCGGGAGACCCAGTACTTC. This gives the protein CASSQAVRETQYF.

This chain uses TRBV6-5 with TRBJ1-6, with TRBD1 matching over 9 bases. The germline gives CDR1 MNHEY, CDR2 SVGAGI. This CDR3 region has 15 residues. J gave up 1 base and V 10 bases, and 5 bases lay outside the gene matches. The CDR3 nucleotides are TGTGCCACCCGACAGGGGGGTTCCTATAATTCACCCCTCCACTTT. Amino acid sequence: CATRQGGSYNSPLHF.

The gene calls are TRBV7-6 and TRBJ2-5; 8 bases map to TRBD2. The J segment lost 8 bases and the V segment lost 4 bases, leaving 12 bases of the junction unmatched. Germline V gives CDR1 SGHVS, CDR2 FNYEAQ. CDR3 length: 15 residues. As DNA, the CDR3 is TGTGCCAGCAGCTCTATCAGCGGGAGAGGGCAAACCCAGTACTTC. Its protein product is CASSSISGRGQTQYF. Combining the CDR3 with reference TRBV7-6 and TRBJ2-5 gives the whole variable domain GAGVSQSPRYKVTKRGQDVALRCDPISGHVSLYWYRQALGQGPEFLTYFNYEAQQDKSGLPNDRFSAERPEGSISTLTIQRTEQRDSAMYRCASSSISGRGQTQYFGPGTRLLVL.

This chain links TRBV7-2 with TRBJ2-5; D is unresolved. The CDR3 covers 14 residues. In germline, CDR1 is SGHTA, CDR2 FQGNSA. The germline V and J ends were trimmed by 3 bases and 3 bases, with 11 bases remaining between them. CDR3 bases: TGTGCCAGCAGCTTCTCCTGGGTTGAAGAGACCCAGTACTTC. Its translation: CASSFSWVEETQYF.

The chain joins TRBV4-3 to TRBJ2-3, with 11 bases lining up with TRBD2. The junction had 5 bases not matched to a gene; V was cut back by 0 bases and J by 0 bases. CDR1 LGHNA and CDR2 YSLEER come from the germline V gene. CDR3 length: 18 residues. The CDR3 loop is CASSQDRRTSGSTDTQYF. CDR3 DNA: TGCGCCAGCAGCCAAGACCGAAGGACTAGCGGGAGCACAGATACGCAGTATTTT.

V gene TRBV7-2 combines with J gene TRBJ2-7; 10 bases are a match to TRBD2. Trimming removed 2 bases from V and 2 bases from J; junction bases left unmatched: 12. CDR3 length: 18 residues. Germline CDR1 and CDR2: SGHTA and FQGNSA. CDR3 in amino acids: CASSLIGLAGVFTYEQYF. The CDR3 DNA is TGTGCCAGCAGCTTAATAGGGCTAGCGGGAGTATTCACCTACGAGCAGTACTTC.

Note on this clone: Germline is not matched at one junction end, which may reflect a read error. The chain recombines TRBV6-1 with TRBJ2-7, with 13 nucleotides matching TRBD2. Germline loops: CDR1 MNHNS, CDR2 SASEGT. The CDR3 contains 12 residues. This chain's CDR3 is CASSEGGLAGPF. For the CDR3, the DNA is TGTGCCAGCAGTGAAGGGGGACTAGCGGGACCCTTC.

This CDR3 is CASGRSTGELFF. CDR3 nucleotides: TGTGCCAGCGGAAGGAGCACCGGGGAGCTGTTTTTT. V gene TRBV6-5 combines with J gene TRBJ2-2; no definite D call. This CDR3 has 12 residues. V shed 8 bases and J shed 4 bases, with 8 bases lying between them. Germline V gene data show CDR1 as MNHEY and CDR2 as SVGAGI.

V gene TRBV29-1 combines with J gene TRBJ1-4, with 8 bases matching TRBD1. The J segment lost 6 bases and the V segment lost 2 bases, leaving 5 bases of the junction unmatched. The CDR3 totals 14 residues. In germline, CDR1 is SQVTM, CDR2 ANQGSEA. CDR3 in amino acids: CSVEIGQGDEKLFF. As DNA, the CDR3 is TGCAGCGTTGAAATCGGACAGGGAGATGAAAAACTGTTTTTT.

Many counts were recorded for this clone. The V gene is TRBV2, the J gene TRBJ2-7, with 8 bases that match TRBD1. Per the germline V gene, CDR1 is SNHLY and CDR2 is FYNNEI. The ends lost 4 bases at V and 2 bases at J; junction bases unmatched: 4. CDR3 length equals 14 residues. CDR3 in amino acids: CASSVTGGAYEQYF. DNA for the CDR3: TGTGCCAGCAGTGTTACAGGGGGAGCCTACGAGCAGTACTTC.

This chain connects TRBV5-1 to TRBJ2-7, with 12 positions matching TRBD2. CDR1 and CDR2 from the germline V gene are SGHRS and YFSETQ. With 4 bases clipped from V and 4 bases from J, the junction kept 3 bases outside the gene matches. This CDR3 spans 14 amino acids. CDR3 in amino acids: CASSMTSGGYEQYF. The CDR3 nucleotides read TGCGCCAGCAGCATGACTAGCGGGGGATACGAGCAGTACTTC.

The V call is TRBV6-5, the J call TRBJ1-4; 8 bases are shared with TRBD1. Germline V CDR1 and CDR2: MNHEY, SVGAGI. The CDR3 runs 16 residues. J lost 7 bases, V lost 4 bases, and 11 bases had no gene match. This chain's CDR3 is CASSFSPGGAGEKLFF. In DNA form, the CDR3 reads TGTGCCAGCAGTTTCTCCCCAGGGGGCGCCGGTGAAAAACTGTTTTTT.

The chain is built from TRBV29-1 and TRBJ2-5; no definite D call. TRBJ2-7 matches the DNA end more closely, so the J call is doubtful. The CDR3 has 14 residues. Looked up from germline, CDR1 is SQVTM and CDR2 is ANQGSEA. In DNA form, the CDR3 reads TGCAGCGTTGCAAAGGTCCAGAATAGCTACGAGCAGTACTTC. This gives the protein CSVAKVQNSYEQYF.

The gene calls are TRBV4-3 and TRBJ1-4; D is undetermined. The CDR3 length is 15 residues. Germline assignment: CDR1 LGHNA and CDR2 YSLEER. Between the trimmed V and J ends, which lost 4 bases and 4 bases, there was a span of 13 bases. The CDR3 sequence: CASSREGSYNEKLFF. CDR3 nucleotides: TGCGCCAGCAGCCGGGAGGGATCTTATAATGAAAAACTGTTTTTT.

The chain recombines TRBV7-7 with TRBJ2-2; no clear D gene. The CDR3 has 16 residues. Germline loops: CDR1 SSHAT, CDR2 FNYEAQ (reference sequence). The V and J ends lost 1 base and 0 bases respectively, with 9 bases between them. The CDR3: CASSLEGSSNTGELFF. The CDR3 DNA follows: TGTGCCAGCAGCTTAGAAGGCTCATCGAACACCGGGGAGCTGTTTTTT.

There are a few counts of this clone. The chain carries TRBV6-1 and TRBJ2-1; 8 bases align to TRBD2. The germline gives CDR1 MNHNS, CDR2 SASEGT. The trim removed 8 bases at V and 13 bases at J, leaving 4 bases unmatched. The CDR3 is 10 amino acids. CDR3 sequence: CASSGGSQFF. The CDR3 DNA sequence: TGTGCCAGCTCGGGGGGGTCTCAGTTCTTC.

This clone was counted between two and nine times. The chain carries TRBV6-5 and TRBJ2-3; D is uncertain. V was cut by 5 bases and J by 4 bases, with 16 bases left in between. This CDR3 has 15 residues. Germline CDR1 is MNHEY and CDR2 is SVGAGI. This CDR3 reads CASSLLHPPPDTQYF. The CDR3 DNA reads TGTGCCAGCAGTCTGCTTCACCCCCCCCCAGATACGCAGTATTTT.